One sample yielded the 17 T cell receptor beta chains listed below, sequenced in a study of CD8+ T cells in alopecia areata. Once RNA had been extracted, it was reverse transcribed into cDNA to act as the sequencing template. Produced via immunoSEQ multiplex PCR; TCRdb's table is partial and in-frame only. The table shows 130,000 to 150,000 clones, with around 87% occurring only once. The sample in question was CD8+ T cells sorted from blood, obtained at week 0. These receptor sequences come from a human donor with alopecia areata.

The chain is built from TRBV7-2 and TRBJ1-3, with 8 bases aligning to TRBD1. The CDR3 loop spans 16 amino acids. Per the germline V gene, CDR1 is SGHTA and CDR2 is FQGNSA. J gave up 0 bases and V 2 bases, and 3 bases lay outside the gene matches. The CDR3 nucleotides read TGTGCCAGCAGCTTACCCAGGGGGCTCTCTGGAAACACCATATATTTT. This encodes CASSLPRGLSGNTIYF.

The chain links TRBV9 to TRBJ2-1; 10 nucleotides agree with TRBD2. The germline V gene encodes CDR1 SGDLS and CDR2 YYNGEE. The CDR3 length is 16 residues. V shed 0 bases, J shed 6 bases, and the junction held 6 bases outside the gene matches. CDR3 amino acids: CASSVDPGLASNEQFF. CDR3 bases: TGTGCCAGCAGCGTAGACCCGGGACTAGCGAGCAATGAGCAGTTCTTC.

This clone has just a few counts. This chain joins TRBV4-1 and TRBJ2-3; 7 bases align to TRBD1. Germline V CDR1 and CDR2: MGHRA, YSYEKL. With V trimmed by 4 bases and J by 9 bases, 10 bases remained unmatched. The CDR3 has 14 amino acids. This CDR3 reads CASSPNRGDGTQYF. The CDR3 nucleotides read TGCGCCAGCAGCCCGAACAGGGGCGACGGCACGCAGTATTTT.

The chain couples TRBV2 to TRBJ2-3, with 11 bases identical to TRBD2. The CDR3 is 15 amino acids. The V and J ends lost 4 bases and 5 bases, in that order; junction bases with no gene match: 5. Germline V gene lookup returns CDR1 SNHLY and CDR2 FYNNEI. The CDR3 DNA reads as TGTGCCAGCAGTGGGACTAGCGGGCGCAGAGATACGCAGTATTTT. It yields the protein CASSGTSGRRDTQYF.

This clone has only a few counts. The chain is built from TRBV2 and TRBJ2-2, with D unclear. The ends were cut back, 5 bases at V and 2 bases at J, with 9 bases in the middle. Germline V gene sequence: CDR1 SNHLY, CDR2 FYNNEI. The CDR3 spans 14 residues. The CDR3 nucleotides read TGTGCCAGCAGTCCTAGTGTAAACACCGGGGAGCTGTTTTTT. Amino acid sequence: CASSPSVNTGELFF.

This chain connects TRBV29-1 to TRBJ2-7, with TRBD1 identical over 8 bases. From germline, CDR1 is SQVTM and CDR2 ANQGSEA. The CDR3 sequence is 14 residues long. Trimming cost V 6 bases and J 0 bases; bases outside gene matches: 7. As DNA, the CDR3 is TGCAGCGTCTGGGGACAGGACAGCTCCTACGAGCAGTACTTC. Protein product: CSVWGQDSSYEQYF.

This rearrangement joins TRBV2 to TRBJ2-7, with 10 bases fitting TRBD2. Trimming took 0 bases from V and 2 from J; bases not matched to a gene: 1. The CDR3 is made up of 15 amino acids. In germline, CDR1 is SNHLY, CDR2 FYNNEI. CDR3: CASSEAGLATYEQYF. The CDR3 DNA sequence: TGTGCCAGCAGTGAAGCGGGACTAGCGACCTACGAGCAGTACTTC.

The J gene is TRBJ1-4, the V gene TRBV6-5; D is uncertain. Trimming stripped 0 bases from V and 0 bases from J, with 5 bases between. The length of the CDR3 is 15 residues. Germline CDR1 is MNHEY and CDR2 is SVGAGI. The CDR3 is CASSYSSATNEKLFF. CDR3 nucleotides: TGTGCCAGCAGTTACTCGTCCGCAACTAATGAAAAACTGTTTTTT.

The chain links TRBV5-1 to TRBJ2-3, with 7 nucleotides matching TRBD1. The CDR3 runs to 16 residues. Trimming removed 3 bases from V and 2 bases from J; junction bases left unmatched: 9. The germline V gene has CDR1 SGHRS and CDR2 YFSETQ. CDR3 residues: CASSSQGRGATDTQYF. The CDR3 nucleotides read TGCGCCAGCAGCTCACAGGGGCGAGGGGCCACAGATACGCAGTATTTT.

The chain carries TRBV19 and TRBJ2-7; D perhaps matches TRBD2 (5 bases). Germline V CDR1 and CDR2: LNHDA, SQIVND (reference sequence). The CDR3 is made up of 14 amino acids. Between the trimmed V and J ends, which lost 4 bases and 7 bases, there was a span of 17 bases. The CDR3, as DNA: TGTGCCAGTAGTACCACGGAGGTAATGGGGGAGCAGTACTTC. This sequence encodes CASSTTEVMGEQYF.

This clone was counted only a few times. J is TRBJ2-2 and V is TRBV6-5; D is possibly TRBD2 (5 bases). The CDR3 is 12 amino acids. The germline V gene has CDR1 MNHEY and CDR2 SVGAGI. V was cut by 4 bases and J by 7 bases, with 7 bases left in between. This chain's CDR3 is CASSWGDGELFF. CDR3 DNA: TGTGCCAGCAGTTGGGGAGACGGGGAGCTGTTTTTT.

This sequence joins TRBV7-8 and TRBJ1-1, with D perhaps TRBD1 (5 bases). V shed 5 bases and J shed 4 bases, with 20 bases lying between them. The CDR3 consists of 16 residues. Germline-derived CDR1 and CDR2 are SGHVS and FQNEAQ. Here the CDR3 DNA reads TGTGCCAGCAGCCCCCAGGGAGGGGCTAGTGGCACTGAAGCTTTCTTT. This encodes CASSPQGGASGTEAFF.

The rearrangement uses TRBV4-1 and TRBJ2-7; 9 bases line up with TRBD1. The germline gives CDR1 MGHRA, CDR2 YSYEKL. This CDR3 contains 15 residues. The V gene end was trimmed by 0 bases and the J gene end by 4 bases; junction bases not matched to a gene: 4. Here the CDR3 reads CASSQDGTGLYEQYF. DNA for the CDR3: TGCGCCAGCAGCCAAGACGGGACAGGGTTGTACGAGCAGTACTTC.

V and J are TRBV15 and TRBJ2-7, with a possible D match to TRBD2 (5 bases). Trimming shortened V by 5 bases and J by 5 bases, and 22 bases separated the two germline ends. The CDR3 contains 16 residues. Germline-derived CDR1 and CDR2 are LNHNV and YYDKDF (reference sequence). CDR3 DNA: TGTGCCACCAGCGAAGCTTATCAAGGGAGTTCCAACGAGCAGTACTTC. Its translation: CATSEAYQGSSNEQYF.

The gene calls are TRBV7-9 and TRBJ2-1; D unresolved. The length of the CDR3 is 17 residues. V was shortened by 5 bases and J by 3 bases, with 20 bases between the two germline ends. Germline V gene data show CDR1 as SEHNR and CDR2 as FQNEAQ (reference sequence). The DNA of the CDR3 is TGTGCCAGCAGCCTACCCGACTTCCTCCCCCGCTACAATGAGCAGTTCTTC. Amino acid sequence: CASSLPDFLPRYNEQFF.

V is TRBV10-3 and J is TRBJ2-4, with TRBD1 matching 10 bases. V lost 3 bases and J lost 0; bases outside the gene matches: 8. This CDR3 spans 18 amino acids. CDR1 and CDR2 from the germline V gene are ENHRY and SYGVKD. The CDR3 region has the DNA TGTGCCATCAGTGACTGGACAGGGGGTTCTATAGCCAAAAACATTCAGTACTTC. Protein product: CAISDWTGGSIAKNIQYF.

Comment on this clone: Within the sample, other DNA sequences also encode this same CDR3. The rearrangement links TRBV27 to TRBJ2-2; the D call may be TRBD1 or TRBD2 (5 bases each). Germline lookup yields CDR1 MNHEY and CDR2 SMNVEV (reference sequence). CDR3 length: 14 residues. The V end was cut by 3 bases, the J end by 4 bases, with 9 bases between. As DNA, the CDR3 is TGTGCCAGCAGTTTCGGTGGGGGCACCGGGGAGCTGTTTTTT. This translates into CASSFGGGTGELFF.